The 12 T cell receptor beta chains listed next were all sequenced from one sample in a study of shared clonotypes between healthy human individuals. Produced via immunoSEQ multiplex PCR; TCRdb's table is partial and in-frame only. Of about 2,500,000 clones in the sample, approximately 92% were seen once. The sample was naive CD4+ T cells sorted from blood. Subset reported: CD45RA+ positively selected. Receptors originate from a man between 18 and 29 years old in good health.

Written as DNA, the CDR3 is TGTGCCAGCAGCTTAGGGGGACTAGCGGGAGGGGATTTCCACAATGAGCAGTTCTTC. This sequence encodes CASSLGGLAGGDFHNEQFF. This sequence joins TRBV7-6 and TRBJ2-1; 16 bases are a match to TRBD2. The germline gives CDR1 SGHVS, CDR2 FNYEAQ. V shed 1 base and J 5 bases; nucleotides not matched to a gene: 8. The CDR3 has 19 residues. Looking up the rest from reference TRBV7-6 and TRBJ2-1 gives the full variable domain: GAGVSQSPRYKVTKRGQDVALRCDPISGHVSLYWYRQALGQGPEFLTYFNYEAQQDKSGLPNDRFSAERPEGSISTLTIQRTEQRDSAMYRCASSLGGLAGGDFHNEQFFGPGTRLTVL.

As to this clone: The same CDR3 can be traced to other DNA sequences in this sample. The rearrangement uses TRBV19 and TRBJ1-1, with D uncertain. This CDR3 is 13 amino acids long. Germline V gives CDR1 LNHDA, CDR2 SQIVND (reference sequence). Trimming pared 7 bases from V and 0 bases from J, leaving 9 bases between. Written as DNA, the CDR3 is TGTGCCAGTAAAGGCCAGCTGAACACTGAAGCTTTCTTT. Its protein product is CASKGQLNTEAFF.

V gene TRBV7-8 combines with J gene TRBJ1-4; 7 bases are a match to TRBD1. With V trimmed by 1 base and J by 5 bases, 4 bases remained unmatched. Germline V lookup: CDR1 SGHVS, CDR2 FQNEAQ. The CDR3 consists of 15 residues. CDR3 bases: TGTGCCAGCAGCTTAGTAGGGGGCCCCAATGAAAAACTGTTTTTT. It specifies CASSLVGGPNEKLFF.

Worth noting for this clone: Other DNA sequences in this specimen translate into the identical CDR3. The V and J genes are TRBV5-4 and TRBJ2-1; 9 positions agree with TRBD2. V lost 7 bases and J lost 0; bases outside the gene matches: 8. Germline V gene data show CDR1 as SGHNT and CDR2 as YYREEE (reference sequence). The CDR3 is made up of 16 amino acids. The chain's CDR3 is CASSLAGSSSYNEQFF. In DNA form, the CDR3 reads TGTGCCAGCTCCCTAGCGGGGAGCAGCTCCTACAATGAGCAGTTCTTC.

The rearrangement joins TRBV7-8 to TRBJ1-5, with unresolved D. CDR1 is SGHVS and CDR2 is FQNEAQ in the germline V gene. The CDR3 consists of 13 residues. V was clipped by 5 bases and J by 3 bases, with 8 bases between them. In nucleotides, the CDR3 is TGTGCCAGCAGCCCATTAGACAATCAGCCCCAGCATTTT. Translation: CASSPLDNQPQHF. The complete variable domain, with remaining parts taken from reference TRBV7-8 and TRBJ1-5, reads GAGVSQSPRYKVAKRGQDVALRCDPISGHVSLFWYQQALGQGPEFLTYFQNEAQLDKSGLPSDRFFAERPEGSVSTLKIQRTQQEDSAVYLCASSPLDNQPQHFGDGTRLSIL.

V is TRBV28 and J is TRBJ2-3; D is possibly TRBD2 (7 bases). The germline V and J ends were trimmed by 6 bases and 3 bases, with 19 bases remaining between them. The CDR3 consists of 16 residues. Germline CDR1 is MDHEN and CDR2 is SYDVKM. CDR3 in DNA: TGTGCCAGCAGCCAATCTGTCGGGGGGCGTACAGATACGCAGTATTTT. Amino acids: CASSQSVGGRTDTQYF.

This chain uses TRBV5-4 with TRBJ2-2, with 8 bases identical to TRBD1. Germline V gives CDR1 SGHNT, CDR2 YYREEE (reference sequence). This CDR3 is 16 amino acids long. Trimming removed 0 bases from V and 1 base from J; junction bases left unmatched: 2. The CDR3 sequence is CASSLVGTGNTGELFF. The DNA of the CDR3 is TGTGCCAGCAGCTTGGTGGGGACAGGGAACACCGGGGAGCTGTTTTTT.

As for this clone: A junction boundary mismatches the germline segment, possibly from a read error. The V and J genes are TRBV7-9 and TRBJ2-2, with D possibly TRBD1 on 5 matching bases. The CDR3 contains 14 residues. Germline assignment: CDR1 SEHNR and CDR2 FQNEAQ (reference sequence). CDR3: CASTLIRDTGELFF. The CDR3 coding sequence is TGTGCCAGCACCTTAATCAGGGACACCGGGGAGCTGTTTTTT.

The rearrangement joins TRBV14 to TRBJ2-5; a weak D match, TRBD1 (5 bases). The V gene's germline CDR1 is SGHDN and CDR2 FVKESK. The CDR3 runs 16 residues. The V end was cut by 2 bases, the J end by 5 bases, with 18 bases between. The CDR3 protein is CASSQLGHLGIETQYF. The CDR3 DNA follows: TGTGCCAGCAGCCAACTTGGACATTTGGGCATCGAGACCCAGTACTTC.

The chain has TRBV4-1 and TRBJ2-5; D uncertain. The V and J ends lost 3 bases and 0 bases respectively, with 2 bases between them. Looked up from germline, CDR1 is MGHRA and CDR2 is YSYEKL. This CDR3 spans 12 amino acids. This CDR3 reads CASSQNQETQYF. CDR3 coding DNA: TGCGCCAGCAGCCAGAACCAAGAGACCCAGTACTTC.

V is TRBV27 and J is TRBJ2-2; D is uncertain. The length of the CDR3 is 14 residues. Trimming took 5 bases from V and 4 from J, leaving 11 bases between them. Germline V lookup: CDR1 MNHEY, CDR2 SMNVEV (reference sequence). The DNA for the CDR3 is TGTGCCAGCAGTCCATCCGGGCCCACCGGGGAGCTGTTTTTT. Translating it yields CASSPSGPTGELFF.

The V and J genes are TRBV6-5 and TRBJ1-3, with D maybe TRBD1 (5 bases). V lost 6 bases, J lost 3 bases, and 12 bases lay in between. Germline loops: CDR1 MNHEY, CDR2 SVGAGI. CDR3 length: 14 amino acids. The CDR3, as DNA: TGTGCCAGCAGGAGGGGAACTATTGGAAACACCATATATTTT. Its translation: CASRRGTIGNTIYF.